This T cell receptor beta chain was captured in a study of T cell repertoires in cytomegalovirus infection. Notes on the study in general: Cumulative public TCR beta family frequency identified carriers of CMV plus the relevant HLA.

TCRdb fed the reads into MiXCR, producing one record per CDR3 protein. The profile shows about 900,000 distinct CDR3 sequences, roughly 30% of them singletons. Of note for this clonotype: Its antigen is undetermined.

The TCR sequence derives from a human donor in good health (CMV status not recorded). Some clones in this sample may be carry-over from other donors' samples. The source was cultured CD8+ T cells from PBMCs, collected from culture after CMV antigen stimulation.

CDR3: CVTHQKGFLNEQFF. CDR3 in DNA: TGTGTAACACACCAAAAGGGTTTCTTGAATGAGCAGTTCTTC. The chain combines TRBV7-9 with TRBJ2-1; D call uncertain. Germline V gene sequence: CDR1 SEHNR, CDR2 FQNEAQ (reference sequence). This CDR3 has 14 amino acids.